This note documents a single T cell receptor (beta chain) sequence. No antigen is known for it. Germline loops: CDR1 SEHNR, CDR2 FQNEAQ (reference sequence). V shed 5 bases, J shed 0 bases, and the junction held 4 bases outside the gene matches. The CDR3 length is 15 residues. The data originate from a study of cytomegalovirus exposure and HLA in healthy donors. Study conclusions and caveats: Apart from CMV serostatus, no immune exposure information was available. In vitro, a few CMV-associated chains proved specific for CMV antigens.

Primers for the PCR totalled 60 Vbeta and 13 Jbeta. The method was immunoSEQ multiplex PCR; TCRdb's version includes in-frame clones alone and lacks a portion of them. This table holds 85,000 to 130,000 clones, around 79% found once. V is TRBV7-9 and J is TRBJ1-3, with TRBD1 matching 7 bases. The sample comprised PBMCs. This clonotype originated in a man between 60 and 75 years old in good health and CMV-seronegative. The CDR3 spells CASSPGTDSGNTIYF. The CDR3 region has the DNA TGTGCCAGCAGCCCCGGGACAGACTCTGGAAACACCATATATTTT.